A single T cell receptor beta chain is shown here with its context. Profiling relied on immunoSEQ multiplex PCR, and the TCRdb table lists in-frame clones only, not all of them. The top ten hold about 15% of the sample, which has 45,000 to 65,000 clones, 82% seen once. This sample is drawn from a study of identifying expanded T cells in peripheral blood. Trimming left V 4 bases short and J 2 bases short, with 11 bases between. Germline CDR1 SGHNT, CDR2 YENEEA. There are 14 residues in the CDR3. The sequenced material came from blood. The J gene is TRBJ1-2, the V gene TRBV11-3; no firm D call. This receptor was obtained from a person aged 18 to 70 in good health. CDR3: CASSSQNINYGYTF. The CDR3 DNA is TGTGCCAGCAGCTCCCAGAATATAAACTATGGCTACACCTTC.